This is a list of T cell receptor beta chains from one sample in a study of cytomegalovirus exposure and HLA in healthy donors. The repertoire was sequenced with immunoSEQ multiplex PCR; TCRdb's copy has only in-frame clones and lacks some. This sample has some 76,000 clones, with around 85% found just once. The sample taken for sequencing was PBMCs. Receptor source: a woman between 50 and 59 years old in good health and CMV-seronegative. Both conserved end residues are part of each CDR3. Each record gives: J gene, clone size, V gene, D gene, CDR3 DNA, CDR3 protein. A D gene is named only where the DNA matches it firmly. A row's size may be missing; if present it is once, few, many or a size class.

TRBJ1-3,-,TRBV19,-,TGTGCCAGTAGTGGGACATCTGGAAACACCATATATTTT,CASSGTSGNTIYF
TRBJ1-1,-,TRBV27,-,TGTGCCAGTTTCTTACAGGGTTCAAAAACTGAAGCTTTCTTT,CASFLQGSKTEAFF
TRBJ2-1,-,TRBV4-2,TRBD2,TGTGCCAGCAGCCATCGCCCGGGCGGGGGGGCCGGCTACAATGAGCAGTTCTTC,CASSHRPGGGAGYNEQFF
TRBJ1-2,-,TRBV7-2,TRBD1,TGTGCCAGCAGCTTAAGGGACAGGGGCAACTATGGCTACACCTTC,CASSLRDRGNYGYTF
TRBJ2-1,-,TRBV4-1,TRBD2,TGCGCCAGCAGCCAAACTAGCGGGTCCTACAATGAGCAGTTCTTC,CASSQTSGSYNEQFF
TRBJ2-2,-,TRBV9,TRBD2,TGTGCCAGCAGCGTAGATGGTGGGACTAGCGTAAGCGGGGAGCTGTTTTTT,CASSVDGGTSVSGELFF
TRBJ1-2,-,TRBV14,TRBD1,TGTGCCAGCAGTCCGGGACAGGGGAGGGGGAACTATGGCTACACCTTC,CASSPGQGRGNYGYTF
TRBJ1-6,-,TRBV30,-,TGTGCCTGGACGCCCCAGGTTCGGTCGCCGCTCCACTTT,CAWTPQVRSPLHF
TRBJ2-1,-,TRBV5-1,TRBD2,TGCGCCAGCAGCTCAATGAGTAGCGGGAGGGCGACCGATGAGCAGTTCTTC,CASSSMSSGRATDEQFF
TRBJ2-3,-,TRBV5-1,-,TGCGCCAGCAGCATGTCGACAGTTAGCACAGATACGCAGTATTTT,CASSMSTVSTDTQYF
TRBJ1-1,-,TRBV5-6,-,TGTGCCAGCAGCTCCCCGGGGATGAACACTGAAGCTTTCTTT,CASSSPGMNTEAFF
TRBJ1-2,-,TRBV6-1,TRBD1,TGTGCCAGCAGTCAGGGGGCTTACCCCCCGAATAACACCTTC,CASSQGAYPPNNTF
TRBJ2-7,few,TRBV28,-,TGTGCCACCTCCAACAGGGTCGAGCAGTACTTC,CATSNRVEQYF
TRBJ2-2,-,TRBV6-1,TRBD1,TGTGCCAGCACGGAGCAGGGGGATTCCGGGGAGCTGTTTTTT,CASTEQGDSGELFF
TRBJ1-2,-,TRBV15,TRBD1,TGTGCCACCAGCCCGACGGACAGGGGGAACTATGGCTACACCTTC,CATSPTDRGNYGYTF
TRBJ1-1,-,TRBV28,-,TGTGCCAGCACCCGGGAGGTGACAGGTATTGGCACTGAAGCTTTCTTT,CASTREVTGIGTEAFF
TRBJ2-2,few,TRBV5-1,TRBD1,TGCGCCAGCAGCTTGGGGGTCGGGACAGCGAACACCGGGGAGCTGTTTTTT,CASSLGVGTANTGELFF
TRBJ2-4,-,TRBV15,-,TGTGCCACCAGCAGAGCTCCTGCAGGGTTAGCCAAAAACATTCAGTACTTC,CATSRAPAGLAKNIQYF
TRBJ2-5,-,TRBV11-1,TRBD1,TGTGCCAGCAGCTTAAATGACAGGGGAAGGAAGGAGACCCAGTACTTC,CASSLNDRGRKETQYF
TRBJ2-7,-,TRBV5-4,-,TGTGCCAGCAGCTTGGCGGGCAGGGGAGGGTCCTACGAGCAGTACTTC,CASSLAGRGGSYEQYF
TRBJ1-1,-,TRBV6-5,-,TGTGCCAGCAGTAACCCAAGGACTATTGAAGCTTTCTTT,CASSNPRTIEAFF
TRBJ2-7,-,TRBV7-6,TRBD1,TGTGCCAGCAGCTCAACGACAGGGCTTTACGAGCAGTACTTC,CASSSTTGLYEQYF
TRBJ1-4,-,TRBV28,TRBD1,TGTGCCAGCAGGCCCCCCCGGACAGGGCTTAATGAAAAACTGTTTTTT,CASRPPRTGLNEKLFF
TRBJ2-1,-,TRBV28,TRBD1,TGTGCCAGCAGATCCCGACAGGGTTACAATGAGCAGTTCTTC,CASRSRQGYNEQFF
TRBJ1-1,-,TRBV6-5,-,TGTGCCAGCAGTTACTCCAGTACGAACACTGAAGCTTTCTTT,CASSYSSTNTEAFF
TRBJ1-5,once,TRBV28,TRBD1,TGTGCCAGCAGTCGACAGGGAATGGGGAATCAGCCCCAGCATTTT,CASSRQGMGNQPQHF
TRBJ1-2,-,TRBV14,TRBD1,TGTGCCAGCAGCCCCGTCCAGGGGGGAAATGGCTACACCTTC,CASSPVQGGNGYTF
TRBJ2-7,-,TRBV7-3,TRBD1,TGTGCCAGCAGCTCCTCAGGGGGATACGAGCAGTACTTC,CASSSSGGYEQYF
TRBJ2-5,-,TRBV5-6,TRBD2,TGTGCCAGCAGCAACGGGACTAAAGGACTGGAGACCCAGTACTTC,CASSNGTKGLETQYF
TRBJ2-3,-,TRBV27,TRBD1,TGTGCCAGCAGCGGAGGAGACAGGGGGACGGAGAGCACAGATACGCAGTATTTT,CASSGGDRGTESTDTQYF
TRBJ1-3,-,TRBV9,-,TGTGCCAGCAGCGTATCTCCAGGTCGAACTGGAAACACCATATATTTT,CASSVSPGRTGNTIYF
TRBJ2-2,-,TRBV19,-,TGTGCCAGTAGTATAGTTCCGAGCACCGGGGAGCTGTTTTTT,CASSIVPSTGELFF
TRBJ2-3,-,TRBV6-1,TRBD1,TGTGCCAGCACCTTAAGCGACAGGGGAACAGATACGCAGTATTTT,CASTLSDRGTDTQYF
TRBJ1-1,-,TRBV11-3,-,TGTGCCAGCAGCTTTCACTCGAACACTGAAGCTTTCTTT,CASSFHSNTEAFF
TRBJ1-2,-,TRBV7-2,TRBD1,TGTGCCAGCAGCTTAGCGCCGACAGGGGTAGGCTACACCTTC,CASSLAPTGVGYTF
TRBJ1-2,-,TRBV4-1,-,TGCGCCAGCAGCCAAGACAGGGAGGGTGGCTACACCTTC,CASSQDREGGYTF
TRBJ2-5,-,TRBV5-1,TRBD1,TGCGCCAGCAGCTTGGTTGGACAGGGTGGTCAAGAGACCCAGTACTTC,CASSLVGQGGQETQYF
TRBJ2-7,-,TRBV7-9,TRBD1,TGTGCCAGCAGCTTAAGGCAGGGGGCTGACGAGCAGTACTTC,CASSLRQGADEQYF
TRBJ2-3,-,TRBV5-1,-,TGCGCCAGCAGAGTTCGGGGTGATCCAGATACGCAGTATTTT,CASRVRGDPDTQYF
TRBJ1-1,-,TRBV30,TRBD1,TGTGCCTGGGGGGACAGGGAAGAAGCTTTCTTT,CAWGDREEAFF
TRBJ2-5,-,TRBV10-2,-,TGCGCCAGCAAAGCGGCGCAAGAGACCCAGTACTTC,CASKAAQETQYF
TRBJ2-3,-,TRBV2,TRBD2,TGTGCCAGCAGTAAACCGACTAGCGGCCAAAGGGCCACAGATACGCAGTATTTT,CASSKPTSGQRATDTQYF
TRBJ2-7,-,TRBV10-3,-,TGTGCCATCAGTGAGTCGATTACTAGCAACTCCTACGAGCAGTACTTC,CAISESITSNSYEQYF
TRBJ1-4,-,TRBV5-1,TRBD1,TGCGCCAGCAGCTCGGGACAGGTGGGAGAAAAACTGTTTTTT,CASSSGQVGEKLFF
TRBJ1-1,few,TRBV6-1,-,TGTGCCAGCAGAGAGATTGACACTGAAGCTTTCTTT,CASREIDTEAFF
TRBJ2-3,-,TRBV10-3,-,TGTGCCATCAGTGACTCCCCCGTAGATACGCAGTATTTT,CAISDSPVDTQYF